This TCR beta chain was sequenced for a study of read filtering for tumor transcriptome and immune sequencing. Study findings and constraints: Compared with RNA-seq, IR-seq gave much higher clonotype depth and reliability.

Molecular barcoded adaptors covering alpha/delta and beta/gamma chains were used on around 400 ng RNA. In TCRdb, the reads were re-called with MiXCR into one record per CDR3 protein. Of 100,000 to 150,000 distinct CDR3 sequences in the sample, approximately 12% were seen once. This CDR3 is 14 amino acids long. V was clipped by 6 bases and J by 1 base; unmatched bases: 4. This clonotype was recorded at least ten times. The antigen remains undetermined. Input material: a population of CD138-negative cells sorted from bone marrow. The origin of this receptor is a donor at least 40 years old with multiple myeloma. The chain uses TRBV12-3 or TRBV12-4 and TRBJ2-5; 8 bases fit TRBD2. The CDR3: CASRPREGQETQYF. In DNA form, the CDR3 reads TGTGCCAGCAGACCTCGGGAGGGCCAAGAGACCCAGTACTTC.